This T cell receptor (beta chain) was identified during a study of T-cell reconstitution after alpha-beta-depleted transplantation in children. Between the trimmed V and J ends, which lost 4 bases and 10 bases, there was a span of 19 bases. CDR1 is LGHNA and CDR2 is YSLEER in the germline V gene. The CDR3 is 15 amino acids. Unique molecular identifiers were built into the TCRbeta library. In TCRdb, the PCR reads were re-called with MiXCR into one record per CDR3 protein. Here the sample spans a few hundred thousand distinct CDR3 sequences, around 12% being singletons. The chain links TRBV4-3 to TRBJ1-4; weak D call: TRBD1 (5 bases). Here the sequenced sample was PBMCs from the stem cell graft donor, taken from the stem cell graft. The TCR was taken from a human donor who donated a stem cell graft to a child with combined immunodeficiency. CDR3 protein: CASSPLGTDHGKLFF. CDR3 bases: TGCGCCAGCAGCCCCCTCGGGACGGACCACGGAAAACTGTTTTTT.